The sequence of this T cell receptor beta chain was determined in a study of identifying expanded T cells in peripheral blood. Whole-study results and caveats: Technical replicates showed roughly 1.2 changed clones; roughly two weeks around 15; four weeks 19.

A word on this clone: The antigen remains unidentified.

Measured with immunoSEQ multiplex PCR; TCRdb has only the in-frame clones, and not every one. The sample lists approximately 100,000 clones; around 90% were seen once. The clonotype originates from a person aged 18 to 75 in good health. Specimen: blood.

The CDR3 DNA reads as TGCGCCAGCAGCTTACATTTAGCGGGGGGTAAAGAGACCCAGTACTTC. As protein: CASSLHLAGGKETQYF. The chain recombines TRBV5-1 with TRBJ2-5, with 10 bases lining up with TRBD2. V was clipped by 2 bases and J by 3 bases; unmatched bases: 7. CDR3 length: 16 amino acids. Germline CDR1 is SGHRS and CDR2 is YFSETQ.